This record looks at one T cell receptor beta chain sequence and its context. This entry belongs to a study of blood T cell repertoires in COVID-19. Germline lookup yields CDR1 MNHEY and CDR2 SVGEGT. The CDR3 sequence is 12 residues long. V gave up 4 bases and J gave up 7 bases, with 10 bases separating them. Method: immunoSEQ multiplex PCR; TCRdb's copy keeps in-frame clones and lacks some. This sample carries 200,000 to 300,000 clones, about nine tenths of them seen once, and the ten largest clones take approximately 3.3%. The receptor was derived from a woman aged 40 to 50 with acute or convalescent COVID-19. V and J are TRBV6-2 or TRBV6-3 and TRBJ2-5; unclear D gene. The sequenced sample was peripheral blood. CDR3 amino acids: CASSLPLGTQYF. The DNA of the CDR3 is TGTGCCAGCAGTTTGCCCCTAGGGACCCAGTACTTC.